This TCR beta chain came from a study of blood T cell repertoires in COVID-19. As for the study in general: Acute-phase and convalescent COVID-19 samples originated in the United States, Italy and Spain. Sample material is recorded as cDNA or gDNA derived from T cells, B-cell-depleted T cells, or PBMCs.

This clone has more than one count but fewer than ten. Methods used by the authors: By means of reference gene primer amplification, nucleated cell counts were estimated. Assay: immunoSEQ multiplex PCR; the TCRdb copy retains only in-frame clones and omits some. That table furnishes V, J and clone size, whereas the DNA furnished D and trimming. The sample has about 140,000 clones, around 87% seen once. Trimming pared 2 bases from V and 0 bases from J, leaving 17 bases between. CDR3 size: 17 residues. In germline, CDR1 is SGHRS, CDR2 YFSETQ. The chain recombines TRBV5-1 with TRBJ1-2, with D perhaps TRBD1 (6 bases). The sequencing sample was made of peripheral blood. The sequence was collected from a man in his fifties or sixties with active COVID-19. The chain's CDR3 is CASSFPRGRAPNYGYTF. CDR3 coding DNA: TGCGCCAGCAGCTTCCCCAGGGGCAGGGCCCCTAACTATGGCTACACCTTC.